Listed below are T cell receptor beta chains from one sample, sequenced in a study of graft-versus-host responses after intestinal transplantation. Method: immunoSEQ multiplex PCR; TCRdb's copy keeps in-frame clones and lacks some. The sample includes around 30,000 clones, 83% of them seen just once. The material was PBMCs, obtained 28 days after intestinal transplant. The source of these receptors is a human patient who received an intestinal transplant, so some T cells may come from the graft donor. CDR3s include the opening cysteine and the closing phenylalanine or tryptophan. A D gene is named only where the DNA matches it firmly.

V,D,J,CDR3
TRBV10-3,.,TRBJ1-1,CAISESTGEAFF
TRBV5-6,.,TRBJ2-7,CASSLTGTYEQYF
TRBV19,.,TRBJ1-5,CASSILHPGNQPQHF
TRBV5-1,TRBD2,TRBJ2-1,CASSLELAGGPNEQFF
TRBV6-1,.,TRBJ1-5,CASSEWSDYSNQPQHF
TRBV5-5,.,TRBJ2-3,CASSLETDTQYF
TRBV16,TRBD2,TRBJ2-2,CASSQSSGGMAGELFF
TRBV5-5,.,TRBJ1-2,CASSFSGYGYTF
TRBV25-1,.,TRBJ1-2,CASSDIQGGYTF
TRBV25-1,TRBD1,TRBJ1-2,CASSEGTGANYGYTF
TRBV2,TRBD2,TRBJ2-5,CASNLAGVETQYF
TRBV5-4,.,TRBJ2-7,CASSLLLDGTYEQYF
TRBV11-2,.,TRBJ2-7,CASSLGPRSYEQYF
TRBV27,.,TRBJ2-7,CASSRDFYEQYF
TRBV19,.,TRBJ1-3,CASSAWTANSGNTIYF
TRBV29-1,TRBD2,TRBJ2-1,CSVELAGTYNEQFF
TRBV11-2,.,TRBJ1-5,CASSTDSSNQPQHF
TRBV2,.,TRBJ2-7,CASTLGRWSYEQYF
TRBV19,.,TRBJ2-7,CASSIEPGIHEQYF
TRBV6-1,TRBD1,TRBJ2-3,CASRLLQGGTDTQYF
TRBV7-2,TRBD2,TRBJ2-7,CASSLNLLAGYEQYF
TRBV6-5,.,TRBJ2-1,CASSTGAGNEQFF
TRBV4-1,.,TRBJ1-6,CASSQVYLGNSPLHF
TRBV11-2,TRBD2,TRBJ2-1,CASSSPLASGGYNEQFF
TRBV21-1,.,TRBJ1-1,CASSKADRGSPEAFF
TRBV11-3,.,TRBJ2-1,CASSLDREGFGYNEQFF
TRBV6-6,TRBD1,TRBJ1-2,CASSGTGPQVYGYTF
TRBV7-9,.,TRBJ1-2,CASSSIDRVASYGYTF
TRBV5-4,.,TRBJ2-3,CASSLVPTDTQYF
TRBV2,.,TRBJ2-7,CASRAAGFYEQYF
TRBV13,.,TRBJ1-1,CASSSPSPTVVGTEAFF
TRBV10-1,TRBD2,TRBJ2-3,CASSDGGRATDTQYF
TRBV28,.,TRBJ2-1,CASSRAGNEQFF
TRBV6-1,TRBD1,TRBJ2-7,CASSSDRGPPYEQYF
TRBV18,.,TRBJ1-3,CASSSTPSGPSGNTIYF